A single sample is the source of the 12 T cell receptor beta chains below, sequenced in a study of cytomegalovirus exposure and HLA in healthy donors. 13 Jbeta primers and 60 Vbeta primers were used for the PCR. Some clones are missing from TCRdb's copy, which holds only in-frame ones; the method was immunoSEQ multiplex PCR. The sample records fewer than 200,000 clones, roughly 74% being singletons. Sequenced input: PBMCs. All receptors derive from a woman in her twenties or thirties in good health and CMV-seropositive.

Comment on this clone: At one boundary the junction diverges from the germline segment, which might be a read error. The V gene is TRBV7-9, the J gene TRBJ1-6; no reliable D call. Germline V gene lookup returns CDR1 SEHNR and CDR2 FQNEAQ (reference sequence). This CDR3 has 12 residues. The CDR3 is CSSGLYNSPLHF. The CDR3 region has the DNA TGTTCCAGCGGCCTGTATAATTCACCCCTCCACTTT. Full variable domain (outside the CDR3, taken from reference TRBV7-9 and TRBJ1-6): DTGVSQNPRHKITKRGQNVTFRCDPISEHNRLYWYRQTLGQGPEFLTYFQNEAQLEKSRLLSDRFSAERPKGSFSTLEIQRTEQGDSAMYLCSSGLYNSPLHFGNGTRLTVT.

The chain combines TRBV19 with TRBJ2-1; 8 nucleotides align to TRBD2. V lost 10 bases, J lost 6 bases, and 14 bases stayed unmatched. In germline, CDR1 is LNHDA, CDR2 SQIVND (reference sequence). This CDR3 has 15 amino acids. This chain's CDR3 is CATQQGQAGANEQFF. Here the CDR3 DNA reads TGTGCCACCCAACAAGGGCAAGCGGGAGCCAATGAGCAGTTCTTC. The full variable domain, in which reference TRBV19 and TRBJ2-1 provide the parts outside the CDR3, is DGGITQSPKYLFRKEGQNVTLSCEQNLNHDAMYWYRQDPGQGLRLIYYSQIVNDFQKGDIAEGYSVSREKKESFPLTVTSAQKNPTAFYLCATQQGQAGANEQFFGPGTRLTVL.

This chain connects TRBV18 to TRBJ2-7, with a possible D match to TRBD1 (6 bases). The CDR3 is made up of 15 amino acids. Germline V gene sequence: CDR1 KGHSH, CDR2 LQKENI. Deletions cut 3 bases from V and 0 bases from J, with 12 bases between. CDR3 in amino acids: CASSPSTGLSYEQYF. Here the CDR3 DNA reads TGTGCCAGCTCACCCTCCACAGGGCTCTCCTACGAGCAGTACTTC.

The chain has TRBV29-1 and TRBJ2-7, with TRBD1 identical over 9 bases. This CDR3 comprises 15 residues. Germline assignment: CDR1 SQVTM and CDR2 ANQGSEA. The junction had 11 bases not matched to a gene; V was cut back by 6 bases and J by 2 bases. The CDR3 sequence is CSVVTRTGETYEQYF. CDR3 DNA: TGCAGCGTCGTGACTAGGACAGGGGAAACCTACGAGCAGTACTTC.

The CDR3 DNA reads TGTGCCAGCAGCCCCGACGGGACTAGCGGGGGGCCAAACAATGAGCAGTTCTTC. Protein: CASSPDGTSGGPNNEQFF. The V gene is TRBV7-8, the J gene TRBJ2-1; 15 bases match TRBD2. Germline CDR1 SGHVS, CDR2 FQNEAQ. J was trimmed by 5 bases and V by 5 bases; bases with no gene match: 10. This CDR3 contains 18 residues.

The V gene is TRBV4-1, the J gene TRBJ2-7; TRBD1 agrees at 7 bases. The CDR3 covers 15 residues. Germline V CDR1 and CDR2: MGHRA, YSYEKL. After removal of 4 bases from V and 0 bases from J, the junction contained 6 bases not matched to a gene. The CDR3 sequence: CASSPSWDSSYEQYF. The CDR3 DNA reads as TGCGCCAGCAGCCCCTCCTGGGACAGCTCCTACGAGCAGTACTTC.

The rearrangement links TRBV4-2 to TRBJ2-7, with 10 positions matching TRBD1. This CDR3 contains 16 residues. V shed 3 bases, J shed 7 bases, and the junction held 12 bases outside the gene matches. Looked up from germline, CDR1 is LGHNA and CDR2 is YNFKEQ. The CDR3: CASSQGPGQGTWEQYF. The CDR3 coding sequence is TGTGCCAGCAGCCAGGGACCGGGACAGGGGACGTGGGAGCAGTACTTC.

The chain couples TRBV19 to TRBJ1-6; D may be TRBD1 (5 bases). Germline V gives CDR1 LNHDA, CDR2 SQIVND (reference sequence). This CDR3 spans 13 amino acids. Trimming took off 3 bases at V and 6 bases at J, with 6 bases between the two ends. As DNA, the CDR3 is TGTGCCAGTAGTATGCAGGGTAATTCACCCCTCCACTTT. Its translation is CASSMQGNSPLHF. Full variable domain (missing parts from reference TRBV19 and TRBJ1-6): DGGITQSPKYLFRKEGQNVTLSCEQNLNHDAMYWYRQDPGQGLRLIYYSQIVNDFQKGDIAEGYSVSREKKESFPLTVTSAQKNPTAFYLCASSMQGNSPLHFGNGTRLTVT.

This clone was seen once. The chain carries TRBV23-1 and TRBJ2-1, with 11 bases matching TRBD2. TRBV23-1 is annotated as an ORF whose role is uncertain. The CDR3 totals 19 residues. V was clipped by 3 bases and J by 8 bases; unmatched bases: 18. CDR3 in amino acids: CASSHPPPHSGGACDEQFF. CDR3 coding DNA: TGCGCCAGCAGTCACCCTCCTCCTCATAGCGGGGGGGCCTGCGATGAGCAGTTCTTC.

J is TRBJ2-7 and V is TRBV5-4, with 13 bases matching TRBD2. V shed 2 bases and J 1 base; nucleotides not matched to a gene: 0. CDR1 and CDR2 (germline): SGHNT, YYREEE (reference sequence). The CDR3 extends over 15 amino acids. CDR3 loop: CASSLLAGGSYEQYF. CDR3 DNA: TGTGCCAGCAGCTTACTAGCGGGAGGGTCCTACGAGCAGTACTTC.

The CDR3 DNA reads as TGTGCCAGCAGCTTAGCGACAAGGGGGACCTATGGCTACACCTTC. This translates into CASSLATRGTYGYTF. The rearrangement uses TRBV7-2 and TRBJ1-2; maybe TRBD1 (6 bases). Germline loops: CDR1 SGHTA, CDR2 FQGNSA. The V gene lost 0 bases and the J gene lost 4 bases, with 12 bases spanning the gap. The CDR3 is 15 residues long.

The sample holds one count of this clone. V and J are TRBV14 and TRBJ2-6; a weak D match, TRBD2 (5 bases). With 1 base removed from V and 2 bases from J, the gap between germline ends came to 12 bases. The germline V gene encodes CDR1 SGHDN and CDR2 FVKESK. The CDR3 sequence is 17 residues long. CDR3 amino acids: CASSQGGREPGANVLTF. The CDR3 DNA follows: TGTGCCAGCAGCCAAGGTGGACGGGAACCTGGGGCCAACGTCCTGACTTTC.